This T cell receptor beta chain stems from a study of cytotoxic CD8 clonotypes in ibrutinib-treated CLL. Study conclusions and caveats: Clonality climbed at ibrutinib response, then dropped toward baseline at progression. T-cell clonality at baseline went above that of age-matched healthy donors and rose and fell with circulating CD8+ T-cell counts. Private clonotypes, not public ones, expanded at ibrutinib response.

Germline CDR1 and CDR2: LNHNV and YYDKDF (reference sequence). V was pared by 3 bases and J by 8 bases, with 13 bases between. This CDR3 is 13 amino acids long. As concerns this clone: Its antigen is undetermined.

Clones were sequenced by immunoSEQ multiplex PCR, and TCRdb holds only the in-frame ones, with some missing. The sample carries around 250,000 clones, roughly 70% recorded once. This chain links TRBV15 with TRBJ1-1; no clear D. The sequence derives from a human donor with chronic lymphocytic leukemia. The sample here was PBMCs, taken after 24 months of ibrutinib treatment. The CDR3 region has the DNA TGTGCCACCAGCAGGGAATGGACCAGGGAAGCTTTCTTT. Its translation is CATSREWTREAFF. Based on the CDR3 plus reference TRBV15 and TRBJ1-1, the full variable domain is DAMVIQNPRYQVTQFGKPVTLSCSQTLNHNVMYWYQQKSSQAPKLLFHYYDKDFNNEADTPDNFQSRRPNTSFCFLDIRSPGLGDTAMYLCATSREWTREAFFGQGTRLTVV.